This TCR beta chain stems from a study of cytomegalovirus exposure and HLA in healthy donors. Study results and caveats: Researchers catalogued some 160 TCR beta chains as cytomegalovirus-associated. Reports credit the classifier with highly specific, highly sensitive diagnosis of cytomegalovirus status. There were some public TCRs occurring in many donors, but most TCR sequences were rare.

The CDR3 extends over 12 amino acids. Germline values: CDR1 LNHDA, CDR2 SQIVND (reference sequence). V was pared by 5 bases and J by 4 bases, with 7 bases between. Of note for this clone: Its specificity is not known.

Sequencing was performed with immunoSEQ multiplex PCR; in TCRdb, only in-frame clones are kept and a portion is missing. The repertoire consists of 110,000 or so clones, with approximately 91% occurring once and the leading ten covering 4% to 5.5%. The study drew the donors from its approximately 110-subject validation cohort, separate from the 666-subject first cohort. Material: PBMCs. This sequence was found in a man younger than 35 in good health and CMV-seropositive. V is TRBV19 and J is TRBJ2-3; D is uncertain. CDR3 protein: CASSYSPDTQYF. In DNA form, the CDR3 reads TGTGCCAGTAGTTACTCACCAGATACGCAGTATTTT.